This T cell receptor (beta chain) originates from a study of beta chain features in type 1 diabetes. Points from the study as a whole: A possible short-template PCR bias applies equally to patients and controls. The study found that naive, central memory and Treg TCRB repertoires appeared more similar in patients than in healthy donors.

Worth noting for this clone: Its target is unknown.

The junction had 7 bases not matched to a gene; V was cut back by 6 bases and J by 0 bases. Germline V CDR1 and CDR2: MDHEN, SYDVKM. This CDR3 comprises 15 residues. Expressed TCRB transcripts were sequenced after all isolated RNA was converted to cDNA. Sequenced by immunoSEQ multiplex PCR; TCRdb stores in-frame clones only, minus some. The sample has some 330,000 clones; 11% are singletons. Purities over 98% were achieved in all sorted populations. The sequence was collected from a woman in her 30s in good health. The chain is built from TRBV28 and TRBJ2-7; 8 nucleotides align to TRBD1. Sequencing used naive CD4+ T cells from blood. CDR3 nucleotides: TGTGCCAGCAGAAGGACCGGGACAGGCTCCTACGAGCAGTACTTC. It is translated as CASRRTGTGSYEQYF.